This T cell receptor beta chain stems from a study of cytomegalovirus exposure and HLA in healthy donors. Broader study findings: Most subjects had HLA-A and HLA-B alleles reportedly predicted accurately by TCR beta sequences. TCR beta V- and J-gene trimming, according to a later analysis, was linked to a missense DCLRE1C variant.

Donors counted as nominally healthy when sampled, yet unrecorded immune exposures were likely. This PCR relied on a set of 60 Vbeta primers and 13 Jbeta primers. Sequenced by immunoSEQ multiplex PCR; TCRdb stores in-frame clones only, minus some. The sample records fewer than 120,000 clones, 65% to 80% being singletons. As for this clone: What it recognizes is unknown.

Sequences were obtained from PBMCs. This TCR was recovered from an older woman in good health and CMV-seropositive.

DNA for the CDR3: TGTGCCAGCAGTTTCCTGACAGGGAACTATGGCTACACCTTC. Protein product: CASSFLTGNYGYTF. The V gene is TRBV6-5, the J gene TRBJ1-2; TRBD1 matches 7 bases. The V segment lost 4 bases and the J segment 2 bases; nucleotides outside the gene matches: 4. The CDR3 runs 14 residues. CDR1 and CDR2 from the germline V gene are MNHEY and SVGAGI.